The 27 T cell receptor beta chains listed next were all sequenced from one sample in a study of cytomegalovirus exposure and HLA in healthy donors (dated 2017 in TCRdb). Library generation was performed with the immunoSEQ multiplex PCR assay. The multiplex PCR relied on a mix of 60 forward primers for TCR Vbeta segments and 13 reverse primers for TCR Jbeta segments. TCRdb carries this immuneACCESS record with in-frame sequences only. Its versions omit some clonotypes, under half of them owing to an unresolved V gene in the studies checked, with the rest unexplained. The table for this sample shows around 75,000 clones. Of the sample, approximately 13% falls within the top ten clones. Sequencing input: PBMCs. The receptors shown here come from a man aged 50-59 years in good health and CMV-seropositive.

V and J are TRBV7-9 and TRBJ1-2, with D possibly being TRBD1 (6 bases). CDR3 length: 15 amino acids. V lost 1 base and J 2 bases, leaving 11 bases between the germline ends. Germline loops: CDR1 SEHNR, CDR2 FQNEAQ (reference sequence). The CDR3 region is CASSLEGGVNYGYTF. The CDR3 DNA sequence: TGTGCCAGCAGCTTAGAAGGGGGAGTCAACTATGGCTACACCTTC.

The chain links TRBV5-1 to TRBJ2-5; possible D gene TRBD2, 5 bases. Deletions cut 4 bases from V and 4 bases from J, with 17 bases between. Germline values: CDR1 SGHRS, CDR2 YFSETQ. This CDR3 has 15 residues. CDR3 sequence (DNA): TGCGCCAGCAGCCTCGGGGAAGGTGGTAGAGAGACCCAGTACTTC. This codes for CASSLGEGGRETQYF.

The gene calls are TRBV4-1 and TRBJ2-5, with D perhaps matching TRBD1 (6 bases). CDR1 MGHRA and CDR2 YSYEKL come from the germline V gene. Trimming cost V 5 bases and J 5 bases, with 18 bases left between them. The CDR3 covers 15 residues. The CDR3 coding sequence is TGCGCCAGCAGCGTTGGGGCAGGGGATTTCGAGACCCAGTACTTC. This codes for CASSVGAGDFETQYF.

The V gene is TRBV7-9, the J gene TRBJ1-4; possible D gene TRBD1, 5 bases. Germline CDR1 is SEHNR and CDR2 is FQNEAQ (reference sequence). The CDR3 covers 16 residues. V was clipped by 5 bases and J by 0 bases, with 13 bases between them. The CDR3 loop is CASSPGTVSTNEKLFF. CDR3 bases: TGTGCCAGCAGCCCCGGGACTGTCTCAACTAATGAAAAACTGTTTTTT.

The chain combines TRBV29-1 with TRBJ1-1; D not certain. Germline CDR1 SQVTM, CDR2 ANQGSEA. There are 13 residues in the CDR3. V lost 5 bases and J lost 0, with 10 bases in between. The CDR3 coding sequence is TGCAGCGTTAGAGAGACTATGAACACTGAAGCTTTCTTT. Its protein product is CSVRETMNTEAFF.

This chain joins TRBV27 and TRBJ1-2, with 7 nucleotides matching TRBD1. The J segment lost 7 bases and the V segment lost 2 bases, leaving 16 bases of the junction unmatched. Germline CDR1 MNHEY, CDR2 SMNVEV (reference sequence). CDR3 length: 17 amino acids. The CDR3 sequence is CASSLPRTYRGRSGYTF. In nucleotides, the CDR3 is TGTGCCAGCAGTTTACCAAGAACATACAGGGGTAGAAGTGGCTACACCTTC.

The genes are TRBV19 and TRBJ2-4; TRBD2 agrees at 9 bases. CDR3 length: 15 amino acids. Germline V gene lookup returns CDR1 LNHDA and CDR2 SQIVND (reference sequence). The CDR3 DNA sequence: TGTCCCCCTGGGGCGGGGGGGTTAGCCAAAAACATTCAGTACTTC. It specifies CPPGAGGLAKNIQYF.

The chain carries TRBV28 and TRBJ1-1; 8 bases align to TRBD1. Germline CDR1 MDHEN, CDR2 SYDVKM. CDR3 length: 18 amino acids. The trim removed 2 bases at V and 5 bases at J, leaving 16 bases unmatched. The CDR3 DNA reads TGTGCCAGCAGTTTAAGGTCAGCGGCAGGGGGCCTGGAGACTGAAGCTTTCTTT. Encoded protein: CASSLRSAAGGLETEAFF.

V usage is TRBV5-6 and J usage is TRBJ2-1; 13 nucleotides line up with TRBD2. Trimming removed 3 bases from V and 4 bases from J; junction bases left unmatched: 4. Germline V gene lookup returns CDR1 SGHDT and CDR2 YYEEEE. The CDR3 runs to 16 residues. CDR3 sequence reads: CASSSTSGGLYNEQFF. CDR3 coding DNA: TGTGCCAGCAGCTCGACTAGCGGGGGGCTGTACAATGAGCAGTTCTTC.

V usage is TRBV5-5 and J usage is TRBJ2-7, with D tentatively TRBD2 (5 bases). Germline CDR1 is SGHKS and CDR2 is YYEKEE (reference sequence). The length of the CDR3 is 16 residues. Trimming pared 4 bases from V and 5 bases from J, leaving 22 bases between. CDR3 nucleotide sequence: TGTGCCAGCAGCCTTCGGATGCGGGTCCCCCCGGACGAGCAGTACTTC. Translating it yields CASSLRMRVPPDEQYF.

The J gene is TRBJ1-1, the V gene TRBV12-5; possibly TRBD1 for D (5 bases). The V and J ends lost 4 bases and 4 bases respectively, with 25 bases between them. In germline, CDR1 is LGHNT, CDR2 FRNRAP. The CDR3 covers 18 residues. For the CDR3, the DNA is TGTGCTAGTGGTTGGGGGGTTATGCTGGGTTCCCCTCCCACTGAAGCTTTCTTT. Translation: CASGWGVMLGSPPTEAFF.

J is TRBJ1-2 and V is TRBV29-1; 9 bases map to TRBD1. This CDR3 spans 13 amino acids. V dropped 7 bases and J dropped 2; count of bases not matched to a gene: 5. CDR1 and CDR2 from the germline V gene are SQVTM and ANQGSEA. The CDR3 DNA sequence: TGCAGCGCTGGACAGGGGTCAAACTATGGCTACACCTTC. This codes for CSAGQGSNYGYTF. The full variable domain, rest sourced from reference TRBV29-1 and TRBJ1-2, is SAVISQKPSRDICQRGTSLTIQCQVDSQVTMMFWYRQQPGQSLTLIATANQGSEATYESGFVIDKFPISRPNLTFSTLTVSNMSPEDSSIYLCSAGQGSNYGYTFGSGTRLTVV.

The V call is TRBV19, the J call TRBJ1-3; 8 bases fit TRBD1. V shed 5 bases, J shed 3 bases, and the junction held 6 bases outside the gene matches. Germline V gene data show CDR1 as LNHDA and CDR2 as SQIVND (reference sequence). This CDR3 has 15 amino acids. CDR3 residues: CASSLDRVHGNTIYF. The CDR3 DNA follows: TGTGCCAGTAGTCTGGACAGGGTGCATGGAAACACCATATATTTT.

The gene calls are TRBV7-2 and TRBJ1-1, with 7 bases that match TRBD1. V lost 0 bases to trimming and J lost 4 bases; unmatched junction nucleotides: 5. The CDR3 spans 15 residues. Germline CDR1 and CDR2: SGHTA and FQGNSA. CDR3 coding DNA: TGTGCCAGCAGCTTAGCAGGGGGCCTTGTCACTGAAGCTTTCTTT. Its protein is CASSLAGGLVTEAFF.

The rearrangement uses TRBV4-2 and TRBJ2-7; TRBD2 might be the D (5 bases). V lost 0 bases to trimming and J lost 3 bases, with 21 bases between them. Germline assignment: CDR1 LGHNA and CDR2 YNFKEQ. This CDR3 is 18 amino acids long. CDR3 sequence: CASSQDPRIAGEFYEQYF. The CDR3 DNA reads as TGTGCCAGCAGCCAAGATCCCCGGATAGCCGGGGAGTTCTACGAGCAGTACTTC.

In DNA form, the CDR3 reads TGTGCCAGCTCGCCGACTATAGATCAGCCCCAGCATTTT. Protein product: CASSPTIDQPQHF. The chain couples TRBV18 to TRBJ1-5; the D is unclear. Germline values: CDR1 KGHSH, CDR2 LQKENI. The CDR3 covers 13 residues. V was clipped by 6 bases and J by 5 bases, with 11 bases between them.

The genes are TRBV6-1 and TRBJ2-5; 9 bases match TRBD1. CDR1 MNHNS and CDR2 SASEGT come from the germline V gene. The CDR3 spans 16 residues. The V and J ends lost 0 bases and 5 bases, in that order; junction bases with no gene match: 7. CDR3 coding DNA: TGTGCCAGCAGTGAAGCCTTAACAGGGGGCGTGGAGACCCAGTACTTC. This translates into CASSEALTGGVETQYF.

The genes are TRBV6-5 and TRBJ2-1; D is perhaps TRBD1 (6 bases). The CDR3 has 15 residues. Germline V gives CDR1 MNHEY, CDR2 SVGAGI. The V and J ends lost 5 bases and 3 bases respectively, with 14 bases between them. DNA for the CDR3: TGTGCCAGCAGTCTAACGGGACACAACTACAATGAGCAGTTCTTC. It is translated as CASSLTGHNYNEQFF.

CDR3 protein: CASSLGGGADTQYF. CDR3 sequence (DNA): TGTGCCAGCAGTCTAGGGGGGGGTGCAGATACGCAGTATTTT. The rearrangement joins TRBV9 to TRBJ2-3; tentatively, D is TRBD2 (7 bases). The CDR3 extends over 14 amino acids. Trimming shortened V by 5 bases and J by 4 bases, and 14 bases separated the two germline ends. Germline CDR1 is SGDLS and CDR2 is YYNGEE.

The chain carries TRBV9 and TRBJ2-2; D gene uncertain. The V end lost 5 bases, the J end lost 5 bases, and 7 bases lay between the germline ends. Germline-derived CDR1 and CDR2 are SGDLS and YYNGEE. CDR3 size: 12 residues. The CDR3 bases are TGTGCCAGCAGGGCTCCTACCGGGGAGCTGTTTTTT. Its protein is CASRAPTGELFF.

This sequence joins TRBV25-1 and TRBJ2-1; D might be TRBD1 (5 bases). The V gene lost 10 bases and the J gene lost 10 bases, with 14 bases spanning the gap. The CDR3 has 11 amino acids. From germline, CDR1 is MGHDK and CDR2 SYGVNS. The CDR3 DNA is TGTGCCACCTCGACAGCCTTAGAGCAGTTCTTC. Its translation is CATSTALEQFF.

The chain uses TRBV18 and TRBJ1-2, with 9 bases identical to TRBD1. Germline assignment: CDR1 KGHSH and CDR2 LQKENI. The junction had 8 bases not matched to a gene; V was cut back by 3 bases and J by 9 bases. The CDR3 is 14 residues long. The CDR3: CASSPGTGWTSYTF. The CDR3, as DNA: TGTGCCAGCTCACCTGGGACAGGGTGGACGAGCTACACCTTC.

This chain uses TRBV7-2 with TRBJ2-2; 7 positions match TRBD1. The CDR3 is made up of 19 amino acids. The ends lost 10 bases at V and 1 base at J; junction bases unmatched: 21. Germline assignment: CDR1 SGHTA and CDR2 FQGNSA. The chain's CDR3 is CATPSAMTQGQRNTGELFF. The CDR3 nucleotides are TGTGCCACCCCCTCCGCGATGACCCAGGGACAGAGGAACACCGGGGAGCTGTTTTTT.

The gene calls are TRBV6-1 and TRBJ2-1, with 9 bases identical to TRBD2. The CDR3 is 16 residues long. Germline V gene lookup returns CDR1 MNHNS and CDR2 SASEGT. V dropped 4 bases and J dropped 10; count of bases not matched to a gene: 14. The chain's CDR3 is CASSAQGAGGLREQFF. CDR3 bases: TGTGCCAGCAGTGCCCAGGGCGCGGGAGGGCTACGGGAGCAGTTCTTC.

The genes are TRBV5-1 and TRBJ1-1, with 11 bases lining up with TRBD1. V lost 3 bases and J lost 7; bases outside the gene matches: 2. The V gene's germline CDR1 is SGHRS and CDR2 YFSETQ. This CDR3 region has 13 residues. The CDR3, as DNA: TGCGCCAGCAGCTCTGGGACAGGGGGTGAAGCTTTCTTT. This codes for CASSSGTGGEAFF.

The chain combines TRBV27 with TRBJ1-2, with TRBD1 identical over 8 bases. Unmatched junction bases numbered 10, after V lost 5 bases and J lost 5 bases. CDR3 size: 15 residues. Looked up from germline, CDR1 is MNHEY and CDR2 is SMNVEV (reference sequence). In DNA, the CDR3 is TGTGCCAGCAGTCCCGGACAGGGTACTTGGTATGGCTACACCTTC. Protein product: CASSPGQGTWYGYTF.

The chain couples TRBV11-2 to TRBJ1-2; 9 bases match TRBD1. Germline values: CDR1 SGHAT, CDR2 FQNNGV. CDR3 size: 19 residues. Trimming took 4 bases from V and 4 from J; bases not matched to a gene: 19. DNA for the CDR3: TGTGCCAGCAGCTCTGTTATCGGACAGGGGACGAAAGGATCCTATGGCTACACCTTC. Protein sequence: CASSSVIGQGTKGSYGYTF.